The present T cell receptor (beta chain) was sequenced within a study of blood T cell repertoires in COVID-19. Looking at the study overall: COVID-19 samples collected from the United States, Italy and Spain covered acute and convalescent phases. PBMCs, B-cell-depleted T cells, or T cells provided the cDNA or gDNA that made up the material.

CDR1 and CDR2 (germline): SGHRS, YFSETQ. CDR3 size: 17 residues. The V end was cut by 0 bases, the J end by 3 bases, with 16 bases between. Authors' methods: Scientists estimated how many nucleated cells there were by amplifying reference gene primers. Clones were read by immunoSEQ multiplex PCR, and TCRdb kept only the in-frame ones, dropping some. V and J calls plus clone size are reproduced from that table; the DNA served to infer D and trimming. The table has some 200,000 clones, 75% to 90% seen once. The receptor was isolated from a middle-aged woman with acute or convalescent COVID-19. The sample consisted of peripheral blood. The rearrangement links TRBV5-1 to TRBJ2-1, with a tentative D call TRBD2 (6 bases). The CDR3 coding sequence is TGCGCCAGCAGCTTGGGGTGGAGGGCACTACGCTACAATGAGCAGTTCTTC. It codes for CASSLGWRALRYNEQFF.